These T cell receptor beta chains were read from a single sample in a study of blood T cell repertoires in COVID-19. The protocol was immunoSEQ multiplex PCR, while the TCRdb copy is restricted to in-frame clones and leaves out a portion. Among 150,000 or so clones listed, 84% were seen once. Sequencing was performed on peripheral blood. These receptors were taken from a human donor in a cohort sampled during active COVID-19. CDR3s include the opening cysteine and the closing phenylalanine or tryptophan. The order of the fields is V gene, D gene, clone size, J gene, CDR3 protein. The D gene is left open where the match is weak. Some rows mark clone size as missing; the rest say once, few, many or name a class of expanded clone.

TRBV6-5,.,few,TRBJ1-6,CASRVGGNSPLHF
TRBV6-2/TRBV6-3,TRBD2,.,TRBJ2-3,CASSYQPPGLADTQYF
TRBV10-3,.,.,TRBJ1-3,CAIAAAWSSGNTIYF
TRBV29-1,.,once,TRBJ2-5,CSVERGSEETQYF
TRBV2,TRBD1,.,TRBJ2-4,CASSTNSGGMDIQYF
TRBV2,.,.,TRBJ1-6,CASKGGAMNSPLHF
TRBV6-6,.,once,TRBJ1-5,CASSGHSNQPQHF
TRBV10-3,.,once,TRBJ1-2,CAIQLSTAGYTF
TRBV12-5,.,.,TRBJ1-1,CASGFLTRGSVDTEAFF
TRBV9,TRBD1,.,TRBJ2-7,CASSETGGGSYEQYF
TRBV6-1,.,.,TRBJ1-2,CASSEQGLYGYTF
TRBV12-3/TRBV12-4,.,once,TRBJ1-1,CASNQGPEAFF
TRBV11-3,.,once,TRBJ2-5,CASSRGAPLWETQYF
TRBV19,.,.,TRBJ2-3,CASSIDSVNTQYF
TRBV5-8,.,few,TRBJ1-5,CASSRARGSSNQPQHF
TRBV29-1,.,.,TRBJ1-2,CSVFGTNYGYTF
TRBV10-3,TRBD2,.,TRBJ2-1,CAISKVPGLAGGEQFF
TRBV6-5,.,.,TRBJ1-2,CASSPGLSRGYGYTF
TRBV2,TRBD2,.,TRBJ2-3,CASSAGSGSTDTQYF
TRBV6-5,.,.,TRBJ2-5,CASSMLAHQETQYF
TRBV12-3/TRBV12-4,TRBD1,.,TRBJ1-1,CASSWTGESEAFF
TRBV12-3/TRBV12-4,.,.,TRBJ2-1,CASSGLVEQFF
TRBV3-1/TRBV3-2,TRBD2,.,TRBJ2-7,CASSQLGGTIYEQYF
TRBV7-2,.,.,TRBJ1-5,CASTQEGLSNQPQHF
TRBV11-3,.,once,TRBJ1-5,CASSLDSNQPQHF
TRBV18,.,few,TRBJ2-2,CASSPQNPADTGELFF
TRBV9,TRBD2,.,TRBJ2-1,CASSVGGGRRNEQFF
TRBV5-4,.,.,TRBJ2-1,CASSLGAGVYNEQFF
TRBV5-6,.,.,TRBJ2-7,CASSSRQQGYEQYF
TRBV6-5,.,.,TRBJ1-2,CASSLDSYYGYTF
TRBV19,.,.,TRBJ2-7,CASSRDGQKRGYEQYF
TRBV3-1/TRBV3-2,.,.,TRBJ2-5,CASSAIGGPRETQYF
TRBV29-1,TRBD2,.,TRBJ2-2,CSVARTSGRANTGELFF
TRBV9,TRBD2,.,TRBJ2-3,CASSVELAGITDTQYF
TRBV6-5,.,few,TRBJ2-7,CASRPQDLGAYEQYF
TRBV7-2,TRBD2,.,TRBJ2-7,CASSLRSSGGHEQYF
TRBV19,.,.,TRBJ1-5,CASSLQGGSNQPQHF
TRBV7-8,TRBD1,.,TRBJ2-3,CASSLGQGPDTQYF
TRBV6-5,TRBD1,few,TRBJ2-2,CASSRDRERELFF
TRBV5-1,TRBD2,.,TRBJ2-2,CASSSQREAGELFF
TRBV5-6,.,.,TRBJ1-4,CASSRQFPNEKLFF
TRBV5-6,.,.,TRBJ1-6,CASRGRQENSPLHF
TRBV19,TRBD1,.,TRBJ2-3,CASAQTGTDTQYF
TRBV7-2,TRBD1,many,TRBJ1-4,CASSPRTGSMREKLFF
TRBV11-2,.,.,TRBJ1-2,CASSLDLGRYGYTF
TRBV7-3,TRBD2,once,TRBJ2-1,CASGPGLAGVGEQFF
TRBV7-2,TRBD2,.,TRBJ2-1,CASSLSGGANNEQFF
TRBV7-2,TRBD2,.,TRBJ2-5,CASSPPRTRQETQYF
TRBV14,.,.,TRBJ2-4,CASSQVYGAKNIQYF
TRBV28,TRBD1,.,TRBJ2-1,CASSSGQIEQFF
TRBV7-2,TRBD1,.,TRBJ1-1,CASSLGQSFTEAFF
TRBV9,.,.,TRBJ1-1,CASTPEVSMNTEAFF
TRBV18,TRBD2,.,TRBJ2-1,CASSPPGGSSYNEQFF
TRBV19,.,.,TRBJ1-3,CASSPSGEGTIYF
TRBV24-1,TRBD2,.,TRBJ2-3,CATRGSSGSPYF
TRBV11-2,.,.,TRBJ1-3,CASSFPRGGSGNTIYF
TRBV10-3,TRBD1,few,TRBJ2-1,CAISGTGVAEQFF
TRBV18,.,.,TRBJ2-2,CASSLNPGTMNTGELFF
TRBV5-5,.,.,TRBJ1-3,CASSVRPGGRSGNTIYF
TRBV9,.,.,TRBJ2-5,CASSAPGKQETQYF